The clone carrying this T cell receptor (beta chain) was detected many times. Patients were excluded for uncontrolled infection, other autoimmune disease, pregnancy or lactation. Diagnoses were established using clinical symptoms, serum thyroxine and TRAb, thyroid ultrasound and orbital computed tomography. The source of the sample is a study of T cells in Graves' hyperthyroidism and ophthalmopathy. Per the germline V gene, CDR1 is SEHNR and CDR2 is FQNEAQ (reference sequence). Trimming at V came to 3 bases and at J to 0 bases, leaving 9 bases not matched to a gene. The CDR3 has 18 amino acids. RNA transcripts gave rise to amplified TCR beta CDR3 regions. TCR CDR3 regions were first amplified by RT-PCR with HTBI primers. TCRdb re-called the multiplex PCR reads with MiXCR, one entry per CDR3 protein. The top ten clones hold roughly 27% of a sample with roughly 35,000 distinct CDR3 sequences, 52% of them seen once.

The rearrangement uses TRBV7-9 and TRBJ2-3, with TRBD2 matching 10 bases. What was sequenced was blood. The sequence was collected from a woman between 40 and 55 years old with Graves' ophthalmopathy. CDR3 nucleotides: TGTGCCAGCAGCTTCCCGAAGAGCGGGAGGGCCAGCACAGATACGCAGTATTTT. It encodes CASSFPKSGRASTDTQYF.